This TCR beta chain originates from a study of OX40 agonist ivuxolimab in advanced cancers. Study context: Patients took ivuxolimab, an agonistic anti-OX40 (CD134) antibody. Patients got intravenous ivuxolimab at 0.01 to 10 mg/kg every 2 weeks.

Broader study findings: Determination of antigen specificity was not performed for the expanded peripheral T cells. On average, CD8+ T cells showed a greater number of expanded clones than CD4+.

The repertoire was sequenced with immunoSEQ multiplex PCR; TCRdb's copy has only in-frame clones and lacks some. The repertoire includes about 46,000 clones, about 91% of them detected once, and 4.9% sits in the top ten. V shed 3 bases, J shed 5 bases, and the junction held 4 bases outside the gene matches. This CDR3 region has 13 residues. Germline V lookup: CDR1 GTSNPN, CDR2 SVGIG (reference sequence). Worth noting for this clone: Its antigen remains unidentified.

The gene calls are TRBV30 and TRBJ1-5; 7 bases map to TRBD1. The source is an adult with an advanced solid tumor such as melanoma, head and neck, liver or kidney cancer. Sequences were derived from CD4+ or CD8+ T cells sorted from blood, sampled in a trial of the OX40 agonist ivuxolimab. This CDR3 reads CAWRGTGDQPQHF. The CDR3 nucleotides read TGTGCCTGGAGGGGTACAGGGGATCAGCCCCAGCATTTT. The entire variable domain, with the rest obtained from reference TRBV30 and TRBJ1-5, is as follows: SQTIHQWPATLVQPVGSPLSLECTVEGTSNPNLYWYRQAAGRGLQLLFYSVGIGQISSEVPQNLSASRPQDRQFILSSKKLLLSDSGFYLCAWRGTGDQPQHFGDGTRLSIL.